The 2 T cell receptor beta chains in this list originate from one sample, sequenced in a study of blood T cell repertoires in COVID-19 (dated by TCRdb to 2018 to 2020). Libraries were built with the immunoSEQ multiplex PCR assay. TCRdb's version of the immuneACCESS table is confined to in-frame rearrangements and falls short of the full clone set. An unresolved V gene accounts for under half of the shortfall where checked; the remainder is of unknown origin. The sample contains about 190,000 clones, 90% of them found a single time. The top ten clonotypes cover about 0.66% of the sample. The specimen was peripheral blood. These receptors were collected from a man aged 50-60 years with acute or convalescent COVID-19.

This chain connects TRBV3-1 (or the pseudogene TRBV3-2) to TRBJ2-7, with D perhaps matching TRBD1 (6 bases). Trimming pared 3 bases from V and 6 bases from J, leaving 9 bases between. The CDR3 is 12 residues long. Germline values: CDR1 LGHDT, CDR2 YNNKEL (reference sequence). The CDR3 loop reads CASSHLGGEQYV. The CDR3 nucleotides read TGTGCCAGCAGCCACTTAGGGGGCGAGCAGTACGTC.

This clone was observed a handful of times. J is TRBJ2-3 and V is TRBV30; 14 bases are shared with TRBD2. V lost 5 bases to trimming and J lost 5 bases; unmatched junction nucleotides: 0. The CDR3 totals 13 residues. Germline V lookup: CDR1 GTSNPN, CDR2 SVGIG (reference sequence). For the CDR3, the DNA is TGTGCCTGGGGGACTAGCGGGAGAGATACGCAGTATTTT. This codes for CAWGTSGRDTQYF.